This T cell receptor (beta chain) was identified during a study of glioma-infiltrating T cells after dendritic cell vaccination. On the study more broadly: Samples are from glioblastoma patients in Phase I and II dendritic cell vaccine trials.

The method was immunoSEQ multiplex PCR; TCRdb's version includes in-frame clones alone and lacks a portion of them. The sample lists 60,000 to 70,000 clones; around four fifths were seen once. Study conclusions and caveats: Patients with more pretreatment TILs had longer time to progression and survival.

Remarks on this clone: Its specificity is not known.

The V gene's germline CDR1 is SGHRS and CDR2 YFSETQ. V shed 1 base, J shed 2 bases, and the junction held 6 bases outside the gene matches. The CDR3 contains 16 residues. This clonotype was obtained from a human donor with glioblastoma. The V and J genes are TRBV5-1 and TRBJ2-5; 9 nucleotides match TRBD2. Sequences were derived from blood, sampled before dendritic cell vaccination. CDR3 loop: CASSLRAGGNQETQYF. The CDR3 nucleotides are TGCGCCAGCAGCTTGAGGGCGGGGGGGAATCAAGAGACCCAGTACTTC.